This TCR beta chain was obtained from a study of shared clonotypes between healthy human individuals. Background on the study: The donor group consisted of two women and a few men, aged 18 to 49.

Study conclusions and caveats: Non-shared clonotypes displayed generation probabilities falling below those of clonotypes present in all four donors. Generally, naive subsets (rather than memory subsets) showed larger estimated richness.

This clone has just one count. Its specificity is not known. As processed by the authors: ImmunoSEQ yielded junction-only sequences lacking quality scores, so filtering differed. Clones were sequenced by immunoSEQ multiplex PCR, and TCRdb holds only the in-frame ones, with some missing. V, J and clone size are taken as reported in that table, and D and trimming were inferred from the DNA itself. The sample includes roughly 2.5 million clones, around 94% of them seen just once. J lost 8 bases, V lost 4 bases, and 8 bases had no gene match. This CDR3 is built from 15 residues. The germline V gene has CDR1 SGHDT and CDR2 YYEEEE.

The V gene is TRBV5-6, the J gene TRBJ2-1; 11 nucleotides align to TRBD1. The sequence was collected from a man in his late teens or twenties in good health. The material sequenced was naive CD4+ T cells sorted from blood. Subset given: CD45RA+ positively selected. The CDR3 DNA reads TGTGCCAGCAGCATGGACAGGGGGCGAGGCGATGAGCAGTTCTTC. Its protein product is CASSMDRGRGDEQFF.